This is a list of T cell receptor beta chains from one sample in a study of blood T cell repertoires in COVID-19. The protocol was immunoSEQ multiplex PCR, while the TCRdb copy is restricted to in-frame clones and leaves out a portion. The table includes approximately 100,000 clones, 90% detected once. Sequencing used peripheral blood. The receptors derive from a human donor in a cohort sampled during active COVID-19. Each CDR3 is given with its conserved first and last residue. Fields, in order: V gene, J gene, clone size, D gene, CDR3 DNA, CDR3 protein. The D gene is left open where the match is weak. Clone size is given for some rows only: seen once, a few or many times, or a class if the clone is expanded.

v_gene: TRBV5-1
j_gene: TRBJ1-6
abundance: few
d_gene: TRBD1
CDR3nt: TGCGCCAGCAGCCTCCAGGGGGCGAGGAATTCACCCCTCCACTTT
CDR3aa: CASSLQGARNSPLHF

v_gene: TRBV7-2
j_gene: TRBJ1-1
abundance: NA
d_gene: TRBD1
CDR3nt: TGTGCCAGCAGCTTGGGGCCCCACAGGGGGCGAAGGAACACTGAAGCTTTCTTT
CDR3aa: CASSLGPHRGRRNTEAFF

v_gene: TRBV5-1
j_gene: TRBJ2-5
abundance: NA
d_gene: TRBD2
CDR3nt: TGCGCCAGCAGCCCACGGGGGGGCCTGGAGACCCAGTACTTC
CDR3aa: CASSPRGGLETQYF

v_gene: TRBV19
j_gene: TRBJ2-2
abundance: once
d_gene: TRBD2
CDR3nt: TGTGCCAGTAGTATTATGAAGGGACTAGGATTTGGCGGGGAGCTGTTTTTT
CDR3aa: CASSIMKGLGFGGELFF

v_gene: TRBV21-1
j_gene: TRBJ1-6
abundance: NA
d_gene: NA
CDR3nt: TGTGCCAGCAGCTTCGACAGGGATGGGGTCCTAACCTATAATTCACCCCTCCACTTT
CDR3aa: CASSFDRDGVLTYNSPLHF

v_gene: TRBV6-5
j_gene: TRBJ1-1
abundance: NA
d_gene: TRBD1
CDR3nt: TGTGCCAGCAGCTCCAGGGGGGTGAACACTGAAGCTTTCTTT
CDR3aa: CASSSRGVNTEAFF

v_gene: TRBV7-2
j_gene: TRBJ2-7
abundance: NA
d_gene: TRBD1
CDR3nt: TGTGCCAGCAGCTTAAGACAGGGCCTTCCCTACGAGCAGTACTTC
CDR3aa: CASSLRQGLPYEQYF

v_gene: TRBV25-1
j_gene: TRBJ2-5
abundance: NA
d_gene: NA
CDR3nt: TGTGCCAGCAGTGAAGGGCCCCAAGAGACCCAGTACTTC
CDR3aa: CASSEGPQETQYF

v_gene: TRBV19
j_gene: TRBJ2-3
abundance: NA
d_gene: TRBD2
CDR3nt: TGTGCCAGTAGTAGGCGGGGGGCCCCAGATACGCAGTATTTT
CDR3aa: CASSRRGAPDTQYF

v_gene: TRBV6-5
j_gene: TRBJ1-2
abundance: NA
d_gene: TRBD1
CDR3nt: TGTGCCAGCAGGGCCGGGACAGGTGCCGAAAGCACCTTC
CDR3aa: CASRAGTGAESTF

v_gene: TRBV2
j_gene: TRBJ1-4
abundance: NA
d_gene: NA
CDR3nt: TGTGCCAGCGATGTACAGGGTCGGATTCTTGAAAAACTGTTTTTT
CDR3aa: CASDVQGRILEKLFF

v_gene: TRBV2
j_gene: TRBJ1-4
abundance: NA
d_gene: TRBD1
CDR3nt: TGTGCCAGCAGCTCCGGGACAGGGGTAGGAAAACTGTTTTTT
CDR3aa: CASSSGTGVGKLFF

v_gene: TRBV27
j_gene: TRBJ2-7
abundance: NA
d_gene: TRBD2
CDR3nt: TGTGCCAGCAGCCCGGGACTAGCGGGAGTTCAGTACTTC
CDR3aa: CASSPGLAGVQYF

v_gene: TRBV6-5
j_gene: TRBJ2-2
abundance: NA
d_gene: TRBD2
CDR3nt: TGTGCCAGCAGCCCCGGGGGGGCGCACACCGGGGAGCTGTTTTTT
CDR3aa: CASSPGGAHTGELFF

v_gene: TRBV27
j_gene: TRBJ2-4
abundance: NA
d_gene: TRBD2
CDR3nt: TGTGCCAGCAGCCCAAGACCTCGGGGGGGCCGACCCAAAAACATTCAGTACTTC
CDR3aa: CASSPRPRGGRPKNIQYF

v_gene: TRBV9
j_gene: TRBJ2-1
abundance: NA
d_gene: TRBD1
CDR3nt: TGTGCCAGCAGCGCGACATGGGACAGCTACAATGAGCAGTTCTTC
CDR3aa: CASSATWDSYNEQFF

v_gene: TRBV2
j_gene: TRBJ2-3
abundance: NA
d_gene: TRBD2
CDR3nt: TGTGCCAGCAGTGAATTTATAGCGGGGGACACAGATACGCAGTATTTT
CDR3aa: CASSEFIAGDTDTQYF

v_gene: TRBV9
j_gene: TRBJ1-6
abundance: NA
d_gene: NA
CDR3nt: TGTGCCAGCAGCGTAGAAGGCAGGAATAATTCACCCCTCCACTTT
CDR3aa: CASSVEGRNNSPLHF

v_gene: TRBV24-1
j_gene: TRBJ1-2
abundance: once
d_gene: TRBD1
CDR3nt: TGTGCCACCAGTGCGCAGGGACAGGGGTTGGGTGGCTACACCTTC
CDR3aa: CATSAQGQGLGGYTF

v_gene: TRBV11-3
j_gene: TRBJ1-6
abundance: NA
d_gene: TRBD1
CDR3nt: TGTGCCAGCAGCTTAATGGGACAGGGGGCGCGCGCCTATAATTCACCCCTCCACTTT
CDR3aa: CASSLMGQGARAYNSPLHF

v_gene: TRBV4-3
j_gene: TRBJ2-2
abundance: NA
d_gene: TRBD2
CDR3nt: TGCGCCAGCAGCCAAGCGGTCGGACTAGCGAACACCGGGGAGCTGTTTTTT
CDR3aa: CASSQAVGLANTGELFF

v_gene: TRBV29-1
j_gene: TRBJ2-1
abundance: few
d_gene: TRBD1
CDR3nt: TGCAGCGTAGACAGGGGGAATGAGCAGTTCTTC
CDR3aa: CSVDRGNEQFF

v_gene: TRBV5-1
j_gene: TRBJ2-2
abundance: NA
d_gene: TRBD1
CDR3nt: TGCGCCAGCAGCCAACAAGGACAGGGGAACACCGGGGAGCTGTTTTTT
CDR3aa: CASSQQGQGNTGELFF

v_gene: TRBV5-6
j_gene: TRBJ2-7
abundance: NA
d_gene: TRBD1
CDR3nt: TGTGCCAGCAGCTTAAGGGGGCTCAATCGGGGCTACGAGCAGTACTTC
CDR3aa: CASSLRGLNRGYEQYF

v_gene: TRBV15
j_gene: TRBJ2-7
abundance: NA
d_gene: TRBD1
CDR3nt: TGTGCCCCCCCCATCCGGGACAGGGGGCCCTACGAGCAGTACTTC
CDR3aa: CAPPIRDRGPYEQYF

v_gene: TRBV4-1
j_gene: TRBJ2-3
abundance: NA
d_gene: NA
CDR3nt: TGCGCCAGCAGCCAAGGAGGATGGGATACGCAGTATTTT
CDR3aa: CASSQGGWDTQYF

v_gene: TRBV4-3
j_gene: TRBJ2-1
abundance: NA
d_gene: TRBD2
CDR3nt: TGCGCCAGCAGCCAAGATAACAGCGGGAGGGCATATGAGCAGTTCTTC
CDR3aa: CASSQDNSGRAYEQFF

v_gene: TRBV10-3
j_gene: TRBJ1-4
abundance: NA
d_gene: NA
CDR3nt: TGTGCCATCAGTGAGTCGAGCGCCAGCCTTAATGAAAAACTGTTTTTT
CDR3aa: CAISESSASLNEKLFF

v_gene: TRBV2
j_gene: TRBJ2-2
abundance: NA
d_gene: NA
CDR3nt: TGTGCCAGCAGTGCTCTAGCGTCGAACACCGGGGAGCTGTTTTTT
CDR3aa: CASSALASNTGELFF

v_gene: TRBV2
j_gene: TRBJ2-3
abundance: NA
d_gene: TRBD2
CDR3nt: TGTGCCAGCAGTGTTGAGCGGGGGGGCGGGGATACGCAGTATTTT
CDR3aa: CASSVERGGGDTQYF

v_gene: TRBV7-2
j_gene: TRBJ2-7
abundance: NA
d_gene: TRBD1
CDR3nt: TGTGCCAGCAGCTTTACCGGGACAGGGCACGAGCAGTACTTC
CDR3aa: CASSFTGTGHEQYF

v_gene: TRBV19
j_gene: TRBJ2-7
abundance: NA
d_gene: TRBD1
CDR3nt: TGTGCCAGTAGCCCAACTCGACAGGGGGGGTTTTACGAGCAGTACTTC
CDR3aa: CASSPTRQGGFYEQYF

v_gene: TRBV19
j_gene: TRBJ1-1
abundance: NA
d_gene: TRBD1
CDR3nt: TGTGCCAGTAGTAAGTGGACAGGCGTGGGGTTAAACACTGAAGCTTTCTTT
CDR3aa: CASSKWTGVGLNTEAFF

v_gene: TRBV28
j_gene: TRBJ2-1
abundance: NA
d_gene: TRBD1
CDR3nt: TGTGCCAGCACCACGGACAGGGGGAGGGATGAGCAGTTCTTC
CDR3aa: CASTTDRGRDEQFF

v_gene: TRBV18
j_gene: TRBJ1-1
abundance: once
d_gene: TRBD1
CDR3nt: TGTGCCAGCTCACCATGGGTTATGGCAGGGGGAGCGAGCACTGAAGCTTTCTTT
CDR3aa: CASSPWVMAGGASTEAFF

v_gene: TRBV2
j_gene: TRBJ2-7
abundance: NA
d_gene: NA
CDR3nt: TGTGCCAGCAGCGCTCGCGGGGACGAGCAGTACTTC
CDR3aa: CASSARGDEQYF

v_gene: TRBV7-6
j_gene: TRBJ2-2
abundance: NA
d_gene: TRBD2
CDR3nt: TGTGCCAGCAGCCCCAGGGGACTAGCGGGGGGGCGTGAGGAGCTGTTTTTT
CDR3aa: CASSPRGLAGGREELFF

v_gene: TRBV2
j_gene: TRBJ1-5
abundance: NA
d_gene: TRBD1
CDR3nt: TGTGCCAGCGGAAAGGTGGGGCCGACAGGGGTTGGCAATCAGCCCCAGCATTTT
CDR3aa: CASGKVGPTGVGNQPQHF

v_gene: TRBV5-1
j_gene: TRBJ1-1
abundance: NA
d_gene: NA
CDR3nt: TGCGCCAGCAGCTTGGTACAGGACACTGAAGCTTTCTTT
CDR3aa: CASSLVQDTEAFF

v_gene: TRBV6-2/TRBV6-3
j_gene: TRBJ2-7
abundance: once
d_gene: NA
CDR3nt: TGTGCCAGCAGTCCACTCCCGGCGAGCGCCGGGTCCTCCTACGAGCAGTACTTC
CDR3aa: CASSPLPASAGSSYEQYF

v_gene: TRBV10-3
j_gene: TRBJ1-1
abundance: NA
d_gene: TRBD1
CDR3nt: TGTGCCATCAGGGACAGGGATAACACTGAAGCTTTCTTT
CDR3aa: CAIRDRDNTEAFF

v_gene: TRBV7-2
j_gene: TRBJ1-5
abundance: NA
d_gene: NA
CDR3nt: TGTGCCAGCAGCTTAGAATTTAGGTCAGGGAATCAGCCCCAGCATTTT
CDR3aa: CASSLEFRSGNQPQHF

v_gene: TRBV5-5
j_gene: TRBJ2-7
abundance: NA
d_gene: NA
CDR3nt: TGTGCCAGCAGCTTGGGTGGGCTCTACGAGCAGTACTTC
CDR3aa: CASSLGGLYEQYF

v_gene: TRBV18
j_gene: TRBJ1-3
abundance: once
d_gene: NA
CDR3nt: TGTGCCAGCTCACGGGACATAGCTGGAAACACCATATATTTT
CDR3aa: CASSRDIAGNTIYF

v_gene: TRBV12-2
j_gene: TRBJ2-1
abundance: NA
d_gene: NA
CDR3nt: TGTGCAAGTCGCCCCGGACAGGGTGGGACTGAGCAGTTCTTC
CDR3aa: CASRPGQGGTEQFF